Listed here are 9 T cell receptor beta chains from one sample, sequenced in a study of shared clonotypes between healthy human individuals. Sequencing was performed with immunoSEQ multiplex PCR; in TCRdb, only in-frame clones are kept and a portion is missing. The sample shows about 490,000 clones, 81% of them seen only once. The sample comprised PBMCs. The source of these receptors is a woman in her thirties or forties in good health. Some clones in this sample may be carry-over from other donors' samples.

J is TRBJ1-5 and V is TRBV19, with D unresolved. CDR1 is LNHDA and CDR2 is SQIVND in the germline V gene (reference sequence). The length of the CDR3 is 13 residues. V shed 2 bases and J shed 10 bases, with 12 bases lying between them. CDR3 in DNA: TGTGCCAGTAGTATACCAGTAGGGCCACCCCAGCATTTT. Its translation: CASSIPVGPPQHF.

As concerns this clone: One junction end does not reproduce the germline sequence, and a read error may be involved. The chain has TRBV4-3 and TRBJ2-1, with TRBD2 matching 10 bases. Germline V lookup: CDR1 LGHNA, CDR2 YSLEER. The CDR3 spans 14 residues. CDR3 in amino acids: CASSRRVGTSVRLF. CDR3 DNA sequence: TGCGCCAGCAGCCGACGTGTTGGGACTAGCGTTCGACTCTTC.

CDR3: CASSPPTGNGYEQYF. The CDR3 bases are TGTGCCAGCAGCCCCCCAACAGGGAACGGCTACGAGCAGTACTTC. This chain connects TRBV28 to TRBJ2-7; tentatively, D is TRBD1 (6 bases). V was clipped by 6 bases and J by 3 bases, with 18 bases between them. The V gene's germline CDR1 is MDHEN and CDR2 SYDVKM. The CDR3 contains 15 residues.

The chain couples TRBV30 to TRBJ1-4, with D hard to call. Germline CDR1 GTSNPN, CDR2 SVGIG (reference sequence). V lost 2 bases and J 7 bases, leaving 17 bases between the germline ends. The length of the CDR3 is 15 residues. The CDR3 region is CAWSLRGGWGEKLFF. CDR3 sequence (DNA): TGTGCCTGGAGTCTCCGGGGAGGGTGGGGTGAAAAACTGTTTTTT.

A remark on this clone: Within the sample, other DNA sequences also encode this same CDR3. J is TRBJ1-5 and V is TRBV9; D gene unclear. This CDR3 has 14 residues. Germline CDR1 SGDLS, CDR2 YYNGEE. V was shortened by 0 bases and J by 3 bases, with 7 bases between the two germline ends. CDR3 loop: CASSVGGSNQPQHF. CDR3 in DNA: TGTGCCAGCAGCGTAGGCGGCTCCAATCAGCCCCAGCATTTT.

The rearrangement links TRBV30 to TRBJ2-1; TRBD1 agrees at 7 bases. Germline V CDR1 and CDR2: GTSNPN, SVGIG (reference sequence). J lost 2 bases, V lost 4 bases, and 11 bases had no gene match. The CDR3 runs 16 residues. The chain's CDR3 is CAWIGGRTGAYNEQFF. The CDR3 region has the DNA TGTGCCTGGATAGGGGGCAGAACTGGCGCCTACAATGAGCAGTTCTTC. The variable domain in full, with the rest retrieved from reference TRBV30 and TRBJ2-1, is SQTIHQWPATLVQPVGSPLSLECTVEGTSNPNLYWYRQAAGRGLQLLFYSVGIGQISSEVPQNLSASRPQDRQFILSSKKLLLSDSGFYLCAWIGGRTGAYNEQFFGPGTRLTVL.

The V gene is TRBV28, the J gene TRBJ2-7, with a weak D call TRBD2 (5 bases). Germline V gives CDR1 MDHEN, CDR2 SYDVKM. The CDR3 totals 15 residues. V lost 5 bases to trimming and J lost 2 bases, with 16 bases between them. The CDR3 here is CASSTSGVLTYEQYF. Written as DNA, the CDR3 is TGTGCCAGCAGTACTAGTGGAGTCTTGACCTACGAGCAGTACTTC.

This clone was observed a single time. One base separates it from a far larger clone, so it is likely a read error. The V call is TRBV10-3, the J call TRBJ2-2; 15 nucleotides align to TRBD2. The V gene's germline CDR1 is ENHRY and CDR2 SYGVKD. This CDR3 comprises 20 residues. Here the CDR3 reads CAISPGLAGGPHGGTRELFF. In nucleotides, the CDR3 is TGTGCCATCAGCCCCGGACTAGCGGGAGGGCCTCACGGTGGCACCAGGGAGCTGTTTTTT.

CDR3 protein: CASSYGVTGELFF. The CDR3 DNA follows: TGTGCCAGCAGTTACGGCGTAACCGGGGAGCTGTTTTTT. The J gene is TRBJ2-2, the V gene TRBV6-6; D not resolved. From germline, CDR1 is MNHNY and CDR2 SVGAGI (reference sequence). This CDR3 contains 13 residues. Trimming cost V 2 bases and J 5 bases, with 6 bases left between them.